The 15 T cell receptor beta chains listed next were all sequenced from one sample in a study of Ad26.COV2.S vaccination and SARS-CoV-2 variants. Using immunoSEQ multiplex PCR, the repertoire was profiled, and TCRdb retains in-frame clones only, with some absent. The table records about 420,000 clones, around 89% of them present only once. Described treatment: around 19 received Ad26.COV2.S at low or high dose, single or two shots; 5 received placebo; per-sample allocation not given. Collection of samples fell on day 63 after the first vaccine or placebo injection. Here the sequenced sample was peripheral blood, taken in a trial of Ad26.COV2.S vaccine versus placebo. These receptors all stem from a person aged 18 to 65 who received the Ad26.COV2.S COVID-19 vaccine or a placebo.

The rearrangement links TRBV9 to TRBJ1-1, with a weak D call TRBD1 (6 bases). Trimming stripped 4 bases from V and 2 bases from J, with 12 bases between. The CDR3 has 14 residues. Per germline, CDR1 SGDLS and CDR2 YYNGEE. For the CDR3, the DNA is TGTGCCAGCAGCCCTTGGACAGTTAACACTGAAGCTTTCTTT. Its translation: CASSPWTVNTEAFF.

The chain couples TRBV5-1 to TRBJ2-7, with TRBD1 matching over 11 bases. CDR3 size: 16 residues. The V and J ends lost 4 bases and 0 bases, in that order; junction bases with no gene match: 6. Looked up from germline, CDR1 is SGHRS and CDR2 is YFSETQ. As DNA, the CDR3 is TGCGCCAGCAGCACGCGCGGGACAGGGGGCTCCTACGAGCAGTACTTC. Its protein is CASSTRGTGGSYEQYF.

The rearrangement joins TRBV29-1 to TRBJ2-1, with a possible D match to TRBD1 (6 bases). The germline V gene has CDR1 SQVTM and CDR2 ANQGSEA. The CDR3 contains 14 residues. V was clipped by 4 bases and J by 8 bases, with 18 bases between them. The CDR3 DNA sequence: TGCAGCGTTGCGGGTCAGGGGATCGGGGATGAGCAGTTCTTC. This sequence encodes CSVAGQGIGDEQFF.

The chain combines TRBV27 with TRBJ1-5; no clear D gene. Germline CDR1 reads MNHEY; CDR2 reads SMNVEV (reference sequence). V was trimmed by 0 bases and J by 4 bases, leaving 10 bases between them. The CDR3 runs to 15 residues. CDR3 sequence (DNA): TGTGCCAGCAGTTTATCGGGAGGACGGAATCAGCCCCAGCATTTT. Its translation: CASSLSGGRNQPQHF.

The CDR3 nucleotides read TGTGCCAGCAGTCGACAGGGGGAAATGTTAACGGGAGGCTACACCTTC. This sequence encodes CASSRQGEMLTGGYTF. V usage is TRBV27 and J usage is TRBJ1-2, with 9 nucleotides matching TRBD1. Germline values: CDR1 MNHEY, CDR2 SMNVEV (reference sequence). This CDR3 region has 16 residues. With V trimmed by 5 bases and J by 8 bases, 15 bases remained unmatched.

The chain combines TRBV18 with TRBJ2-1; D may correspond to TRBD1 or TRBD2 (5 bases each). Germline CDR1 reads KGHSH; CDR2 reads LQKENI. The V end was cut by 6 bases, the J end by 0 bases, with 12 bases between. This CDR3 has 15 residues. Here the CDR3 reads CASSLGTSSYNEQFF. The CDR3 region has the DNA TGTGCCAGCTCGCTCGGGACCTCCTCCTACAATGAGCAGTTCTTC.

This chain joins TRBV10-1 and TRBJ1-6, with 8 bases fitting TRBD1. The CDR3 covers 17 residues. Germline CDR1 and CDR2: WNHNN and SYGVQD (reference sequence). The J segment lost 10 bases and the V segment lost 2 bases, leaving 13 bases of the junction unmatched. CDR3 in amino acids: CASSERKPGTGHSPLHF. The CDR3 DNA follows: TGCGCCAGCAGTGAGCGAAAACCCGGGACAGGTCACTCACCCCTCCACTTT.

This sequence joins TRBV6-2 or TRBV6-3 and TRBJ2-7, with D tentatively TRBD2 (6 bases). This CDR3 is 17 amino acids long. The V and J ends lost 0 bases and 0 bases respectively, with 15 bases between them. The germline CDR1 and CDR2 sequences are MNHEY and SVGEGT. The CDR3 spells CASSYSIYQGGSYEQYF. CDR3 DNA: TGTGCCAGCAGTTACTCAATCTACCAGGGAGGCTCCTACGAGCAGTACTTC.

The V and J genes are TRBV19 and TRBJ1-5, with D perhaps matching TRBD1 (6 bases). Germline loops: CDR1 LNHDA, CDR2 SQIVND (reference sequence). The V end was cut by 5 bases, the J end by 6 bases, with 20 bases between. The CDR3 contains 16 residues. CDR3 residues: CASSAGHLLPGQPQHF. The CDR3 DNA reads as TGTGCCAGTAGTGCGGGACACCTTCTACCTGGTCAGCCCCAGCATTTT.

This chain uses TRBV18 with TRBJ2-1, with D unclear. This CDR3 spans 14 amino acids. CDR1 KGHSH and CDR2 LQKENI come from the germline V gene. Trimming took off 4 bases at V and 6 bases at J, with 13 bases between the two ends. The CDR3 DNA is TGTGCCAGCTCACAACCCTACATGACCAATGAGCAGTTCTTC. It yields the protein CASSQPYMTNEQFF.

The genes are TRBV9 and TRBJ1-2; D uncertain. V lost 4 bases, J lost 1 base, and 11 bases lay in between. Germline CDR1 SGDLS, CDR2 YYNGEE. The CDR3 runs 14 residues. The chain's CDR3 is CASSTDMDNYGYTF. CDR3 DNA sequence: TGTGCCAGCAGCACCGACATGGATAACTATGGCTACACCTTC.

With respect to this clone: The same CDR3 also results from other DNA sequences found in this sample. V is TRBV3-1 (or the pseudogene TRBV3-2) and J is TRBJ2-5; 12 bases agree with TRBD2. This CDR3 spans 17 amino acids. CDR1 is LGHDT, CDR2 YNNKEL, per germline (reference sequence). Unmatched junction bases numbered 7, after V lost 0 bases and J lost 5 bases. CDR3 DNA sequence: TGTGCCAGCAGCCAAGATCCGCTAGCGGGGGGGTTGGAGACCCAGTACTTC. This translates into CASSQDPLAGGLETQYF.

This chain uses TRBV27 with TRBJ1-1; the D gene is possibly TRBD1 (5 bases). The CDR3 length is 15 residues. Trimming removed 5 bases at V and 1 base at J, with 14 bases between. The germline V gene encodes CDR1 MNHEY and CDR2 SMNVEV (reference sequence). The CDR3 DNA sequence: TGTGCCAGCAGTAACCCGGGACCGCAGAACACTGAAGCTTTCTTT. Translation gives CASSNPGPQNTEAFF.

J is TRBJ2-2 and V is TRBV27; 10 nucleotides match TRBD2. The junction had 3 bases not matched to a gene; V was cut back by 3 bases and J by 5 bases. Germline assignment: CDR1 MNHEY and CDR2 SMNVEV (reference sequence). This CDR3 has 15 amino acids. The CDR3 DNA reads TGTGCCAGCAGTTTGACTAGCGGGTTTACCGGGGAGCTGTTTTTT. Its translation is CASSLTSGFTGELFF.

The chain recombines TRBV25-1 with TRBJ2-3; 12 bases map to TRBD2. The CDR3 covers 15 residues. Germline V gene data show CDR1 as MGHDK and CDR2 as SYGVNS. With V trimmed by 8 bases and J by 6 bases, 9 bases remained unmatched. The CDR3 region is CASRGLAGTGDTQYF. CDR3 nucleotide sequence: TGTGCCAGCCGCGGACTAGCGGGGACCGGGGATACGCAGTATTTT.